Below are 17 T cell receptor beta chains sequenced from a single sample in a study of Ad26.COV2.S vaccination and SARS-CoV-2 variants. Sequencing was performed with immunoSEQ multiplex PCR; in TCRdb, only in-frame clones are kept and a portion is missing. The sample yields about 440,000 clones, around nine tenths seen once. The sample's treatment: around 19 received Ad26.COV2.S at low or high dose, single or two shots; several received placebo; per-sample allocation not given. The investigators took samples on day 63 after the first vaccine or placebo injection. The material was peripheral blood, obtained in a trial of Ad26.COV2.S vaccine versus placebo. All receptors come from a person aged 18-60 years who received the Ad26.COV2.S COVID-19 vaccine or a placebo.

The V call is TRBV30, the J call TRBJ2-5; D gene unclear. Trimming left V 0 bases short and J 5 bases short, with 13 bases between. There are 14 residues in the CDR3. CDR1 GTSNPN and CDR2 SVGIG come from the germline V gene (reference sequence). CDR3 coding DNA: TGTGCCTGGAGTGTAGGAACAAACCGGGAGACCCAGTACTTC. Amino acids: CAWSVGTNRETQYF.

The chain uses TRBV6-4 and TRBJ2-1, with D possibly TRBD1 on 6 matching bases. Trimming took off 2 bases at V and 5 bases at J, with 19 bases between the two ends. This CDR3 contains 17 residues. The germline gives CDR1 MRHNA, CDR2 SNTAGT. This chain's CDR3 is CASSDHRVGATHNEQFF. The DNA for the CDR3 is TGTGCCAGCAGTGACCACCGGGTGGGGGCCACCCACAATGAGCAGTTCTTC.

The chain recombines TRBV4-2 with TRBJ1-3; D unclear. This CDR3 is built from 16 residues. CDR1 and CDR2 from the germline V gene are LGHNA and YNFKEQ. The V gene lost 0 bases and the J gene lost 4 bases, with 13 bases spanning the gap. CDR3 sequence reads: CASSQDIVGTGNTIYF. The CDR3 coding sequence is TGTGCCAGCAGCCAAGATATCGTGGGCACAGGAAACACCATATATTTT.

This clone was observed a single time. The CDR3 region is CASSTTGTRSSEQFF. In DNA, the CDR3 is TGTGCCAGTAGTACAACCGGGACCCGGTCAAGCGAGCAGTTCTTC. The V call is TRBV19, the J call TRBJ2-1; D could derive from TRBD1 or TRBD2 (5 bases each). The CDR3 extends over 15 amino acids. V was clipped by 4 bases and J by 10 bases, with 20 bases between them. Germline assignment: CDR1 LNHDA and CDR2 SQIVND (reference sequence).

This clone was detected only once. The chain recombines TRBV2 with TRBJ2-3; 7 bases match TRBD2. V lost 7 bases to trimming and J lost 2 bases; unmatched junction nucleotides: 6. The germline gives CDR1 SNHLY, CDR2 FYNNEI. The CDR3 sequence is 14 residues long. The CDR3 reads CASKARLATDTQYF. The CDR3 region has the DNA TGTGCCAGCAAGGCGAGACTAGCCACAGATACGCAGTATTTT.

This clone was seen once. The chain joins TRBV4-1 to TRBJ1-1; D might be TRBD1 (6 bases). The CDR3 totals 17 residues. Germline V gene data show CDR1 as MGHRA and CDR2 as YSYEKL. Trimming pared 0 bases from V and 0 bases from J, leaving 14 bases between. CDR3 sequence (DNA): TGCGCCAGCAGCCAAGATGCAGGGGAGGGAATGAACACTGAAGCTTTCTTT. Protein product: CASSQDAGEGMNTEAFF.

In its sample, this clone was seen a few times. In DNA, the CDR3 is TGTGCCATCAGTGGGCCACAGGGAAATATTAGCACAGATACGCAGTATTTT. It translates to CAISGPQGNISTDTQYF. The V and J genes are TRBV10-3 and TRBJ2-3, with a weak D call TRBD1 (6 bases). The CDR3 loop spans 17 amino acids. Per the germline V gene, CDR1 is ENHRY and CDR2 is SYGVKD. V lost 4 bases to trimming and J lost 0 bases, with 17 bases between them.

In DNA, the CDR3 is TGTGCCAGCAGCCGAACCCCAGAGACCCAGTACTTC. Amino acid sequence: CASSRTPETQYF. The chain has TRBV7-9 and TRBJ2-5; D ambiguous. CDR1 is SEHNR and CDR2 is FQNEAQ in the germline V gene (reference sequence). The CDR3 sequence is 12 residues long. V was cut by 5 bases and J by 4 bases, with 8 bases left in between. Together with reference TRBV7-9 and TRBJ2-5, the CDR3 gives the full variable domain: DTGVSQNPRHKITKRGQNVTFRCDPISEHNRLYWYRQTLGQGPEFLTYFQNEAQLEKSRLLSDRFSAERPKGSFSTLEIQRTEQGDSAMYLCASSRTPETQYFGPGTRLLVL.

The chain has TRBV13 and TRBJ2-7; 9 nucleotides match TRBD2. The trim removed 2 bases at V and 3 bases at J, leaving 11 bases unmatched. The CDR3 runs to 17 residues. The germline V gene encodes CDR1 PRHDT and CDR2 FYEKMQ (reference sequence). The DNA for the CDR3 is TGTGCCAGCAGCTTACGAAGCGGGAGGTTGTTGAACTACGAGCAGTACTTC. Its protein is CASSLRSGRLLNYEQYF.

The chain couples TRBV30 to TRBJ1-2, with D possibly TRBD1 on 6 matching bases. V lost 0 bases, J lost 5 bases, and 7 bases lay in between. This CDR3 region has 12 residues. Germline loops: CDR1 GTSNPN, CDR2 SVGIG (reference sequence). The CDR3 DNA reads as TGTGCCTGGAGTGTCACAGGGTATGGCTACACCTTC. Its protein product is CAWSVTGYGYTF.

In nucleotides, the CDR3 is TGTGCCAGCACCGCGGGACAGGGGGTTTGGGGCTACACCTTC. Its translation: CASTAGQGVWGYTF. J is TRBJ1-2 and V is TRBV6-5, with 11 positions matching TRBD1. V lost 7 bases to trimming and J lost 8 bases; unmatched junction nucleotides: 9. CDR1 and CDR2 from the germline V gene are MNHEY and SVGAGI. The CDR3 has 14 residues.

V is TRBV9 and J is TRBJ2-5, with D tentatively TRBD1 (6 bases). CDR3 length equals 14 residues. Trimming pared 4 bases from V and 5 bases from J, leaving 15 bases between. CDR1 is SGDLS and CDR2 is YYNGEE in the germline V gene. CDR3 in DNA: TGTGCCAGCAGCCGGGACACCGAGGGGGAGACCCAGTACTTC. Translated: CASSRDTEGETQYF.

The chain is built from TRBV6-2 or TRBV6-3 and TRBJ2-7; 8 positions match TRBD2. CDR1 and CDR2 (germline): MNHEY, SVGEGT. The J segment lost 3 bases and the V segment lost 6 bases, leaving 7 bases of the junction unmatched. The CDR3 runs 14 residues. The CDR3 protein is CASSQTSANYEQYF. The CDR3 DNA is TGTGCCAGCAGCCAGACTAGCGCCAACTACGAGCAGTACTTC.

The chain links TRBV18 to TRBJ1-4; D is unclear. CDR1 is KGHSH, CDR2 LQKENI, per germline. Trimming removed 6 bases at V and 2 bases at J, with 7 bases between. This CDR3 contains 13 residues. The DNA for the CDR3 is TGTGCCAGCTCCGGCGATACTAATGAAAAACTGTTTTTT. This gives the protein CASSGDTNEKLFF.

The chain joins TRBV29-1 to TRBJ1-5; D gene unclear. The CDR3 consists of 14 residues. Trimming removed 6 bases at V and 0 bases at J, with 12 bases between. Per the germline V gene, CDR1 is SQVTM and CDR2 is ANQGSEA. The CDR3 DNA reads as TGCAGCGTCCAGACATCGAATAGCAATCAGCCCCAGCATTTT. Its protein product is CSVQTSNSNQPQHF.

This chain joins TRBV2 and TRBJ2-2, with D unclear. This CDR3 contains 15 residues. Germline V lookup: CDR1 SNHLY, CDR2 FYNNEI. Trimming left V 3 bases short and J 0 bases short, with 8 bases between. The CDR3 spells CASSDLGSNTGELFF. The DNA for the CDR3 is TGTGCCAGCAGTGATCTGGGATCGAACACCGGGGAGCTGTTTTTT.

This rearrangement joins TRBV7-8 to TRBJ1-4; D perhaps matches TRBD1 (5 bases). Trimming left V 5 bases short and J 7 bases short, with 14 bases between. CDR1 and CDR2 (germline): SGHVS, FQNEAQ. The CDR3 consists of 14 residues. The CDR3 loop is CASSPFGAGEKLFF. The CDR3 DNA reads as TGTGCCAGCAGCCCATTTGGGGCGGGTGAAAAACTGTTTTTT.